This T cell receptor beta chain was recorded in a study of beta chain features in type 1 diabetes. By way of CD45RO/CCR7/CD25/CD127/CD95/CD27, the CD4+ regulatory, stem cell-like memory, central memory and naive cells were sorted. The CDR3 consists of 13 residues. Germline lookup yields CDR1 SGHRS and CDR2 YFSETQ. V gave up 4 bases and J gave up 0 bases, with 5 bases separating them. Details on this clone: The antigen is unknown.

Expressed TCRB transcripts were sequenced after all isolated RNA was converted to cDNA. Here immunoSEQ multiplex PCR was the method, and the copy in TCRdb shows in-frame clones only, minus some. The sample lists some 150,000 clones; more than 9% were seen once. Study-wide results and limits: High-TCR-expressing cells could be over-represented by cDNA sequencing. Whatever favoring of shorter templates PCR might show would apply equally to patients and controls.

This chain joins TRBV5-1 and TRBJ1-5; no clear D. Sequenced input: naive CD4+ T cells from blood. The clonotype comes from a man between 18 and 29 years old in good health. CDR3 nucleotides: TGCGCCAGCAGCCCTTTTAGCAATCAGCCCCAGCATTTT. It specifies CASSPFSNQPQHF.